This T cell receptor (beta chain) was identified during a study of blood T cells in healthy people across ages. Study-wide points: It was held that diversity estimates obtained from one million T cells represented underestimates.

For this clonotype: Its antigen is currently unknown. Being one base from a much bigger clone, this may be a read error.

V was pared by 7 bases and J by 8 bases, with 20 bases between. The CDR3 loop spans 13 amino acids. Looked up from germline, CDR1 is SQVTM and CDR2 is ANQGSEA. Next came a second PCR, run for about 7 to 12 cycles, which used a sample-barcoded 5' primer along with a J-beta primer mix. MiXCR, applied by TCRdb to the 5' RACE reads, yields one record per CDR3 protein. The repertoire holds roughly 650,000 distinct CDR3 sequences, with approximately 31% as singletons. The origin of this receptor is a woman aged 80 or over in good health. V usage is TRBV29-1 and J usage is TRBJ1-2; D is unresolved. Sample: blood. The DNA of the CDR3 is TGCAGCGACGTGGAGGAGTCGCCTTGGGGCTACACCTTC. Translating gives CSDVEESPWGYTF.